One and the same sample provided the 8 T cell receptor beta chains below, sequenced in a study of Ad26.COV2.S vaccination and SARS-CoV-2 variants. The treatment is: around 19 received Ad26.COV2.S at low or high dose, single or two shots; 5 received placebo; per-sample allocation not given. The samples date from day 63 after the first vaccine or placebo injection. Sequencing was performed with immunoSEQ multiplex PCR; in TCRdb, only in-frame clones are kept and a portion is missing. The sample carries over 400,000 clones, 90% recorded once. Source: peripheral blood, taken in a trial of Ad26.COV2.S vaccine versus placebo. The receptor source for this set is a person aged 18-60 years who received the Ad26.COV2.S COVID-19 vaccine or a placebo.

The chain carries TRBV25-1 and TRBJ2-5; 9 bases are shared with TRBD1. Germline CDR1 and CDR2: MGHDK and SYGVNS. V lost 0 bases to trimming and J lost 7 bases; unmatched junction nucleotides: 6. This CDR3 contains 15 residues. The CDR3 loop reads CASSEYRDREGTQYF. In DNA, the CDR3 is TGTGCCAGCAGTGAATACCGGGACAGGGAGGGGACCCAGTACTTC.

This chain joins TRBV5-1 and TRBJ2-2; D remains ambiguous. The CDR3 extends over 17 amino acids. Germline CDR1 is SGHRS and CDR2 is YFSETQ. Trimming took 0 bases from V and 4 from J, leaving 16 bases between them. This chain's CDR3 is CASSLGYWEQSTGELFF. CDR3 nucleotide sequence: TGCGCCAGCAGCTTGGGTTATTGGGAACAGAGCACCGGGGAGCTGTTTTTT.

J is TRBJ2-4 and V is TRBV7-9; 15 nucleotides agree with TRBD2. The CDR3 totals 18 residues. From germline, CDR1 is SEHNR and CDR2 FQNEAQ (reference sequence). The J segment lost 3 bases and the V segment lost 3 bases, leaving 6 bases of the junction unmatched. The CDR3 coding sequence is TGTGCCAGCAGCTTCGGGACTAGCGGGAGGTGGGTCAAAAACATTCAGTACTTC. Amino acids: CASSFGTSGRWVKNIQYF.

This chain joins TRBV7-8 and TRBJ2-7, with 14 bases lining up with TRBD2. CDR3 size: 16 residues. The germline V gene encodes CDR1 SGHVS and CDR2 FQNEAQ. The V segment lost 5 bases and the J segment 4 bases; nucleotides outside the gene matches: 7. The CDR3, as DNA: TGTGCCAGCAGCCTCCGGACTAGCGGGAGGTGGTACGAGCAGTACTTC. This encodes CASSLRTSGRWYEQYF.

The chain couples TRBV30 to TRBJ2-3; the match to TRBD2 covers 12 bases. V lost 1 base to trimming and J lost 5 bases; unmatched junction nucleotides: 4. This CDR3 has 15 residues. Germline CDR1 reads GTSNPN; CDR2 reads SVGIG (reference sequence). In nucleotides, the CDR3 is TGTGCCTGGAGTGGGACTAGCGGGAACTTAGATACGCAGTATTTT. Residues: CAWSGTSGNLDTQYF.

The chain uses TRBV5-4 and TRBJ2-7; D perhaps matches TRBD1 (6 bases). This CDR3 region has 13 residues. Germline loops: CDR1 SGHNT, CDR2 YYREEE (reference sequence). The V end lost 1 base, the J end lost 6 bases, and 11 bases lay between the germline ends. The CDR3 bases are TGTGCCAGCAGCTTGCAGGGGAGTGGCGAGCAGTACTTC. This translates into CASSLQGSGEQYF.

The gene calls are TRBV5-1 and TRBJ1-4, with D hard to call. The CDR3 extends over 14 amino acids. The germline V gene encodes CDR1 SGHRS and CDR2 YFSETQ. V was pared by 4 bases and J by 4 bases, with 11 bases between. CDR3 nucleotides: TGCGCCAGCAGCCGGACGGCTGGTAATGAAAAACTGTTTTTT. Amino acid sequence: CASSRTAGNEKLFF.

This chain uses TRBV7-6 with TRBJ2-2; D is uncertain. The CDR3 loop spans 15 amino acids. CDR1 and CDR2 (germline): SGHVS, FNYEAQ. V lost 3 bases and J 1 base, leaving 9 bases between the germline ends. The CDR3 DNA reads TGTGCCAGCAGCTTTATACAGATGAACACCGGGGAGCTGTTTTTT. Its protein is CASSFIQMNTGELFF.